This T cell receptor (beta chain) was identified in a study of beta chain features in type 1 diabetes. Post-sort purity exceeded 95% for all sorted populations. Deletions cut 7 bases from V and 6 bases from J, with 14 bases between. This CDR3 region has 13 residues. Per germline, CDR1 MNHEY and CDR2 SVGAGI. Since all of the isolated RNA was reverse transcribed, expressed TCRB transcripts were what got sequenced. Generated by immunoSEQ multiplex PCR, the TCRdb table keeps only in-frame clones and is missing some. Of 150,000 to 200,000 clones in the sample, 7% to 10% are singletons; the top ten hold over 2%.

The receptor's source is a woman aged 18-29 years in good health. The sequenced material came from central memory CD4+ T cells from blood. The rearrangement joins TRBV6-5 to TRBJ2-3; D might be TRBD2 (6 bases). The CDR3 nucleotides read TGTGCCAGCACTAATTCGGGGGAGGATACGCAGTATTTT. Protein: CASTNSGEDTQYF.